One T cell receptor (beta chain) is described in this entry. The antigen is unknown. The CDR3 end is not reached by the read, which stops 3 residues before it; the germline J gene fills it in. This specimen comes from a study of T cell clonality in common variable immunodeficiency. The study's findings and limits: Common variable immunodeficiency TCR beta sequences reportedly had fewer deletions and N-nucleotide insertions. Fewer TCRbeta clones were shared among CVID subjects than controls.

Most patients and controls had Caucasian heritage. Some clones are missing from TCRdb's copy, which holds only in-frame ones; the method was immunoSEQ multiplex PCR. This repertoire lists tens of thousands of clones without singletons; 6.1% sits in the top ten. With 6 bases clipped from V and 1 base from J, the junction kept 8 bases outside the gene matches. Germline V gives CDR1 GTSNPN, CDR2 SVGIG (reference sequence). The CDR3 contains 15 residues. V is TRBV30 and J is TRBJ2-5; 10 bases line up with TRBD1. The sequence was obtained from a human donor with common variable immunodeficiency. The specimen was peripheral blood mononuclear cells. Incomplete CDR3 DNA: TGTGCCTGTAAGGGACAGGGGTTACCCCAAGAGACC. Residues: CACKGQGLPQET. The full CDR3 protein is CACKGQGLPQETQYF.